What follows describes a single T cell receptor beta chain. Antigen: not known. A multiplex PCR was run with 60 Vbeta primers and 13 Jbeta primers. How the authors handled the data: There were 80 million to 95 million unique TCR beta chains by a later count, and some 12 million of them were shared. Method: immunoSEQ multiplex PCR; TCRdb's copy keeps in-frame clones and lacks some. V, J and clone size reflect that table, while D and trimming were determined from the DNA. The sample contains 150,000 to 200,000 clones, around 86% of which appear only once. V shed 4 bases, J shed 7 bases, and the junction held 4 bases outside the gene matches. This CDR3 comprises 15 residues. Germline V gene lookup returns CDR1 MGHRA and CDR2 YSYEKL. These data are taken from a study of cytomegalovirus exposure and HLA in healthy donors. Across the study: Drawn from HLA-typed donors, approximately 86 million unique TCRs were held in an early data release.

Regarding the study as a whole: For most subjects, TCR beta sequences were reported to predict HLA-A and HLA-B alleles with accuracy. An Asian-associated ancestry cluster reportedly showed fewer N-insertions than the approximately 620-donor mean in a later analysis.

This TCR was sampled from a girl between 2 and 10 years old in good health and CMV-seropositive. The sequenced material came from PBMCs. The chain is built from TRBV4-1 and TRBJ2-4; TRBD2 matches 13 bases. The CDR3 sequence is CASSPRLAGGNIQYF. CDR3 nucleotide sequence: TGCGCCAGCAGCCCCCGACTAGCGGGAGGTAACATTCAGTACTTC.